Following are 22 T cell receptor beta chains from one sample sequenced in a study of cytotoxic CD8 clonotypes in ibrutinib-treated CLL. Libraries were prepared by immunoSEQ multiplex PCR; TCRdb keeps only in-frame clonotypes and omits some of them. The sample has under 150,000 clones; about 91% are singletons. The source was PBMCs, collected after 12 months of ibrutinib treatment. All receptors come from a human donor with chronic lymphocytic leukemia.

V and J are TRBV29-1 and TRBJ2-7, with a tentative D call TRBD2 (6 bases). The ends were cut back, 5 bases at V and 0 bases at J, with 11 bases in the middle. Germline CDR1 SQVTM, CDR2 ANQGSEA. The CDR3 has 13 amino acids. CDR3 coding DNA: TGCAGCGTTTGTAGCGGCCTCTCCTACGAGCAGTACTTC. This translates into CSVCSGLSYEQYF.

This rearrangement joins TRBV11-3 to TRBJ2-3, with D unclear. The CDR3 covers 12 residues. V was cut by 4 bases and J by 2 bases, with 4 bases left in between. Germline CDR1 reads SGHNT; CDR2 reads YENEEA. The CDR3 is CASSSNTDTQYF. CDR3 bases: TGTGCCAGCAGCTCCAACACAGATACGCAGTATTTT.

The rearrangement uses TRBV5-4 and TRBJ2-2; D is unresolved. The ends were cut back, 4 bases at V and 0 bases at J, with 7 bases in the middle. Germline V gene sequence: CDR1 SGHNT, CDR2 YYREEE (reference sequence). The CDR3 is 14 residues long. The CDR3, as DNA: TGTGCCAGCAGCGCCGGAACGAACACCGGGGAGCTGTTTTTT. Residues: CASSAGTNTGELFF. Full variable domain (outside the CDR3, taken from reference TRBV5-4 and TRBJ2-2): ETGVTQSPTHLIKTRGQQVTLRCSSQSGHNTVSWYQQALGQGPQFIFQYYREEENGRGNFPPRFSGLQFPNYSSELNVNALELDDSALYLCASSAGTNTGELFFGEGSRLTVL.

The J gene is TRBJ1-2, the V gene TRBV5-3, with D tentatively TRBD1 (5 bases). TRBV5-3 is annotated as an ORF whose role is uncertain. V was shortened by 0 bases and J by 4 bases, with 13 bases between the two germline ends. This CDR3 region has 15 residues. For the CDR3, the DNA is TGTGCCAGAAGCTTGGCAGACAGAACCACCTATGGCTACACCTTC. Translation gives CARSLADRTTYGYTF.

The chain combines TRBV27 with TRBJ2-1; a weak D match, TRBD2 (6 bases). This CDR3 is built from 13 residues. In germline, CDR1 is MNHEY, CDR2 SMNVEV (reference sequence). The V and J ends lost 6 bases and 7 bases respectively, with 13 bases between them. CDR3 sequence: CASSSGLLNEQFF. Written as DNA, the CDR3 is TGTGCCAGCAGCTCGGGACTTTTAAATGAGCAGTTCTTC.

This clone was detected only once. This chain uses TRBV5-6 with TRBJ2-5, with D perhaps matching TRBD1 or TRBD2 (6 bases each). The V end was cut by 5 bases, the J end by 4 bases, with 21 bases between. Germline V gives CDR1 SGHDT, CDR2 YYEEEE. The CDR3 is 16 residues long. DNA for the CDR3: TGTGCCAGCAGTTTCGGGAGAAGTGAAGGGGGAGAGACCCAGTACTTC. Translating gives CASSFGRSEGGETQYF. The full variable domain, completed using reference TRBV5-6 and TRBJ2-5, is DAGVTQSPTHLIKTRGQQVTLRCSPKSGHDTVSWYQQALGQGPQFIFQYYEEEERQRGNFPDRFSGHQFPNYSSELNVNALLLGDSALYLCASSFGRSEGGETQYFGPGTRLLVL.

This chain links TRBV19 with TRBJ2-3; 8 bases fit TRBD1. The V gene's germline CDR1 is LNHDA and CDR2 SQIVND (reference sequence). Losses at the gene ends were 5 bases for V and 6 bases for J; bases not matched to a gene: 7. The CDR3 totals 14 residues. This chain's CDR3 is CASSPSGTGDTQYF. For the CDR3, the DNA is TGTGCCAGTAGTCCCTCCGGGACAGGCGATACGCAGTATTTT.

The chain has TRBV19 and TRBJ2-7; D gene uncertain. With 8 bases removed from V and 3 bases from J, the gap between germline ends came to 17 bases. CDR1 is LNHDA, CDR2 SQIVND, per germline (reference sequence). The CDR3 is 14 residues long. The CDR3 sequence is CASAHYSKLYEQYF. In DNA form, the CDR3 reads TGTGCCAGTGCCCACTACAGCAAACTCTACGAGCAGTACTTC. The full variable domain, its missing parts supplied by reference TRBV19 and TRBJ2-7, is DGGITQSPKYLFRKEGQNVTLSCEQNLNHDAMYWYRQDPGQGLRLIYYSQIVNDFQKGDIAEGYSVSREKKESFPLTVTSAQKNPTAFYLCASAHYSKLYEQYFGPGTRLTVT.

This clone has a single count. As DNA, the CDR3 is TGTGCCAGCAGTTTAATTGCTGTAATCAGCGGGAGGGAAAACACCGGGGAGCTGTTTTTT. Residues: CASSLIAVISGRENTGELFF. The chain has TRBV27 and TRBJ2-2; 10 nucleotides align to TRBD2. This CDR3 contains 20 residues. Germline CDR1 and CDR2: MNHEY and SMNVEV (reference sequence). Germline trimming cut 2 bases from V and 2 bases from J; bases unmatched to any gene: 14.

The chain couples TRBV5-1 to TRBJ2-5; tentative D call: TRBD2 (5 bases). The germline V gene encodes CDR1 SGHRS and CDR2 YFSETQ. The CDR3 loop spans 15 amino acids. V lost 0 bases to trimming and J lost 4 bases, with 13 bases between them. CDR3 sequence: CASSLVSGRGETQYF. The CDR3 nucleotides are TGCGCCAGCAGCTTGGTGTCGGGTCGGGGAGAGACCCAGTACTTC.

This clone has at least ten counts. One end of the junction fails to match germline, which may point to a read error. This chain links TRBV27 with TRBJ2-2; possibly TRBD1 or TRBD2 for D (6 bases each). This CDR3 has 13 amino acids. Germline loops: CDR1 MNHEY, CDR2 SMNVEV (reference sequence). CDR3 coding DNA: TGTGCCGGCAGGGGACTGGACACCGGGGAGCTGTTTTTT. Protein sequence: CAGRGLDTGELFF.

V and J are TRBV5-6 and TRBJ2-1; D tentatively reads TRBD1 or TRBD2 (5 bases each). Trimming shortened V by 4 bases and J by 0 bases, and 11 bases separated the two germline ends. The CDR3 sequence is 15 residues long. From germline, CDR1 is SGHDT and CDR2 YYEEEE. The CDR3 bases are TGTGCCAGCAGCCGATGGGGGACCTCCTACAATGAGCAGTTCTTC. Residues: CASSRWGTSYNEQFF.

The chain joins TRBV2 to TRBJ1-5; 7 positions agree with TRBD1. In germline, CDR1 is SNHLY, CDR2 FYNNEI. The CDR3 is made up of 15 amino acids. After removal of 5 bases from V and 5 bases from J, the junction contained 9 bases not matched to a gene. The DNA for the CDR3 is TGTGCCAGCAGTAACAGGGGTTTGGGTGATCAGCCCCAGCATTTT. Translating gives CASSNRGLGDQPQHF. The full variable domain, in which reference TRBV2 and TRBJ1-5 provide the parts outside the CDR3, is EPEVTQTPSHQVTQMGQEVILRCVPISNHLYFYWYRQILGQKVEFLVSFYNNEISEKSEIFDDQFSVERPDGSNFTLKIRSTKLEDSAMYFCASSNRGLGDQPQHFGDGTRLSIL.

The chain couples TRBV15 to TRBJ2-5; either TRBD1 or TRBD2 may supply D (5 bases each). There are 15 residues in the CDR3. Trimming cost V 0 bases and J 4 bases, with 12 bases left between them. CDR1 and CDR2 (germline): LNHNV, YYDKDF (reference sequence). CDR3 sequence: CATSRDLGAAETQYF. In DNA form, the CDR3 reads TGTGCCACCAGCAGAGATCTCGGGGCCGCAGAGACCCAGTACTTC. The whole variable domain, remainder taken from reference TRBV15 and TRBJ2-5, is DAMVIQNPRYQVTQFGKPVTLSCSQTLNHNVMYWYQQKSSQAPKLLFHYYDKDFNNEADTPDNFQSRRPNTSFCFLDIRSPGLGDTAMYLCATSRDLGAAETQYFGPGTRLLVL.

The CDR3 DNA reads as TGCGCCAGCTCACCGGAGAGGGGGGGCACAGATACGCAGTATTTT. Its protein is CASSPERGGTDTQYF. V and J are TRBV5-1 and TRBJ2-3; D tentatively fits TRBD1 or TRBD2 (6 bases each). V was pared by 7 bases and J by 1 base, with 16 bases between. CDR1 is SGHRS, CDR2 YFSETQ, per germline. CDR3 length: 15 amino acids.

The chain links TRBV27 to TRBJ2-7, with a tentative D call TRBD2 (6 bases). The CDR3 sequence is 14 residues long. Germline loops: CDR1 MNHEY, CDR2 SMNVEV (reference sequence). Trimming stripped 8 bases from V and 2 bases from J, with 16 bases between. CDR3 sequence reads: CASRRDLRAYEQYF. The CDR3 nucleotides read TGTGCCAGCCGCCGGGACTTACGCGCCTACGAGCAGTACTTC.

This clone has just a few counts. The V gene is TRBV30, the J gene TRBJ1-5; 7 bases agree with TRBD1. V lost 0 bases, J lost 7 bases, and 6 bases stayed unmatched. Germline V CDR1 and CDR2: GTSNPN, SVGIG (reference sequence). The CDR3 spans 14 residues. DNA for the CDR3: TGTGCCTGGAGTGTACTCCAGGGGGGCCAGCCCCAGCATTTT. This sequence encodes CAWSVLQGGQPQHF.

CDR3 nucleotides: TGCGCCAGCAGCCTGCAGGGCGACGAAAAACTGTTTTTT. It yields the protein CASSLQGDEKLFF. The chain couples TRBV4-3 to TRBJ1-4; possibly TRBD1 for D (5 bases). CDR3 length equals 13 residues. The germline CDR1 and CDR2 sequences are LGHNA and YSLEER. Deletions cut 4 bases from V and 8 bases from J, with 11 bases between.

The chain couples TRBV9 to TRBJ2-1, with 13 nucleotides matching TRBD2. Germline values: CDR1 SGDLS, CDR2 YYNGEE. The V segment lost 2 bases and the J segment 13 bases; nucleotides outside the gene matches: 9. The CDR3 sequence is 15 residues long. The CDR3 DNA is TGTGCCAGCAGCGTTTTCGGGACTAGCGGGAAGGAACAGTTCTTC. It translates to CASSVFGTSGKEQFF.

The chain employs TRBV5-5 and TRBJ2-7; TRBD1 matches 11 bases. The J segment lost 2 bases and the V segment lost 3 bases, leaving 4 bases of the junction unmatched. This CDR3 comprises 15 residues. CDR1 and CDR2 from the germline V gene are SGHKS and YYEKEE (reference sequence). For the CDR3, the DNA is TGTGCCAGCAGCTCCCCGGGACAGGGGGCCTACGAGCAGTACTTC. Amino acids: CASSSPGQGAYEQYF.

The CDR3 protein is CASSQGSGVSETQYF. The CDR3 DNA follows: TGTGCCAGCAGCCAAGGGTCAGGGGTCTCAGAGACCCAGTACTTC. The chain recombines TRBV4-2 with TRBJ2-5; the D gene is possibly TRBD1 (6 bases). CDR1 and CDR2 (germline): LGHNA, YNFKEQ. Trimming removed 1 base at V and 4 bases at J, with 13 bases between. CDR3 length equals 15 residues.

The chain combines TRBV7-9 with TRBJ2-5; D remains unclear. Germline CDR1 is SEHNR and CDR2 is FQNEAQ (reference sequence). This CDR3 spans 15 amino acids. V was clipped by 1 base and J by 4 bases, with 13 bases between them. The CDR3 nucleotides are TGTGCCAGCAGCTTAGACACGACCGAAAGAGAGACCCAGTACTTC. It translates to CASSLDTTERETQYF.